The present T cell receptor (beta chain) was sequenced within a study of beta chain features in type 1 diabetes. The CDR3 is made up of 15 amino acids. The V and J ends lost 4 bases and 5 bases respectively, with 14 bases between them. Germline CDR1 reads LGHNA; CDR2 reads YNFKEQ. The isolated RNA, all of it, was reverse transcribed, so expressed TCRB transcripts were what got sequenced. Generated by immunoSEQ multiplex PCR, the TCRdb table keeps only in-frame clones and is missing some. The sample shows almost 350,000 clones, under 8.5% of them seen only once. The study, taken as a whole, reports: In comparison with healthy donors, patients had naive, central memory and Treg TCRB repertoires that appeared more similar. Insertions were fewer and deletions more numerous at VDJ junctions in type 1 diabetes patients.

A single heparinised blood sample, averaging around 0.11 L, was obtained per donor. Using CD45RO/CCR7/CD25/CD127/CD95/CD27, CD4+ naive, central memory, regulatory and stem cell-like memory cells were sorted. This clone was seen a few times. The antigen is unknown. Sequenced material: central memory CD4+ T cells from blood. The receptor comes from a woman under 30 in good health. The V and J genes are TRBV4-2 and TRBJ1-4; D is undetermined. The CDR3 coding sequence is TGTGCCAGCAGCCGCGGCTCGGTCACGAATGAAAAACTGTTTTTT. Translated: CASSRGSVTNEKLFF.